A selection of T cell receptor beta chains follows, all from one sample in a study of blood T cells in healthy people across ages. A single record per CDR3 protein comes from TCRdb applying MiXCR to the 5' RACE reads. The table has about a million distinct CDR3 sequences, roughly 51% seen once. The sample comprised blood. All receptors come from a woman aged 60-75 years in good health. Both conserved end residues are trimmed from each CDR3. Clone sizes are given selectively: once, few, many, or a class where the clone is expanded.

TRBJ2-5	once	TRBV11-2	ASSLTGTSGGETQY
TRBJ2-7	few	TRBV6-5	ASSRERIQY
TRBJ2-1	-	TRBV3-1	ASSRFYTDRHLF
TRBJ2-1	few	TRBV12-3/TRBV12-4	ASSQTQEQF
TRBJ2-7	many	TRBV3-1	ASSQVVYEQY
TRBJ1-5	few	TRBV28	ASSFVSGLLPQH
TRBJ2-5	-	TRBV21-1	ASFKLVETQY
TRBJ2-7	-	TRBV7-3	SSSAGLDSYNEQY
TRBJ2-1	-	TRBV5-1	ASSSTLGAHEQF
TRBJ1-2	few	TRBV2	ASSEGPGREYGYT
TRBJ2-7	few	TRBV10-3	AISESTREIDEQY
TRBJ2-7	few	TRBV20-1	SARTVTDLSYEQY
TRBJ1-6	many	TRBV3-1	ASSAGQDNSPLH
TRBJ2-5	few	TRBV28	ASSSVGTAGRETQY
TRBJ2-1	-	TRBV2	ASSEGTSGPNEQF
TRBJ2-5	-	TRBV6-2/TRBV6-3	ASSYAGTRGRY
TRBJ2-3	few	TRBV28	ASSLLRGRGPDTQY
TRBJ2-7	few	TRBV20-1	SARGWGISPYEQY
TRBJ1-6	-	TRBV7-9	ASSLVSRNSPLH
TRBJ2-5	-	TRBV20-1	SASLLLAGAEETQY
TRBJ2-7	few	TRBV20-1	SVQGGDRGLYEQY
TRBJ2-1	-	TRBV7-8	ASSGSTGEGHGNEQF
TRBJ2-3	-	TRBV28	ASSLWASGPTDTQY
TRBJ2-1	-	TRBV7-2	ASSLVPGGMNEQF
TRBJ1-6	-	TRBV28	ASSETGYSPLH
TRBJ2-7	-	TRBV6-2/TRBV6-3	ASSSGPGRSSYEQY
TRBJ2-3	many	TRBV20-1	SAVLAGTQY
TRBJ2-1	-	TRBV5-6	ASSSRGAYNEQF
-	-	TRBV28	ASSFVNLSFETGGNYEQY
TRBJ2-6	few	TRBV4-1	ASSQYFLAVNSGANVLT